This entry lists 32 T cell receptor beta chains sequenced from one sample in a study of cytomegalovirus exposure and HLA in healthy donors. Primers included in the PCR were 60 Vbeta and 13 Jbeta primers. Sequencing was performed with immunoSEQ multiplex PCR; in TCRdb, only in-frame clones are kept and a portion is missing. The table has roughly 90,000 clones, around 68% seen once. The specimen was PBMCs. The origin of the receptors is a man aged 30-40 years in good health and CMV-seropositive.

This chain joins TRBV4-1 and TRBJ2-2; 7 nucleotides align to TRBD1. With 6 bases clipped from V and 0 bases from J, the junction kept 7 bases outside the gene matches. Per the germline V gene, CDR1 is MGHRA and CDR2 is YSYEKL. This CDR3 is built from 16 residues. CDR3 residues: CASRRSGTANTGELFF. The CDR3, as DNA: TGCGCCAGCAGACGGTCTGGGACAGCGAACACCGGGGAGCTGTTTTTT.

The V and J genes are TRBV7-9 and TRBJ2-7; TRBD2 matches at 9 bases. Germline values: CDR1 SEHNR, CDR2 FQNEAQ (reference sequence). The CDR3 totals 14 residues. V was clipped by 2 bases and J by 7 bases; unmatched bases: 6. The CDR3 DNA sequence: TGTGCCAGCAGCTTATTACTAGCGGGTGGGGAGCAGTACTTC. Encoded protein: CASSLLLAGGEQYF.

The chain employs TRBV5-1 and TRBJ2-1, with 8 bases lining up with TRBD2. V lost 1 base, J lost 3 bases, and 3 bases stayed unmatched. Germline CDR1 SGHRS, CDR2 YFSETQ. The CDR3 is made up of 15 amino acids. CDR3 sequence reads: CASSLSGGDYNEQFF. The DNA of the CDR3 is TGCGCCAGCAGCTTGAGCGGGGGCGACTACAATGAGCAGTTCTTC.

V usage is TRBV7-9 and J usage is TRBJ2-1; TRBD1 might be the D (6 bases). Looked up from germline, CDR1 is SEHNR and CDR2 is FQNEAQ (reference sequence). V gave up 1 base and J gave up 6 bases, with 13 bases separating them. The CDR3 has 15 residues. The CDR3 sequence is CASSLGPGVINEQFF. Here the CDR3 DNA reads TGTGCCAGCAGCTTAGGTCCAGGGGTAATCAATGAGCAGTTCTTC.

In DNA, the CDR3 is TGTGCCAGCAGTCCGGGACAGGGATTCTACACCTTC. This gives the protein CASSPGQGFYTF. This chain joins TRBV27 and TRBJ1-2, with 9 bases identical to TRBD1. The V segment lost 5 bases and the J segment 10 bases; nucleotides outside the gene matches: 5. Germline lookup yields CDR1 MNHEY and CDR2 SMNVEV (reference sequence). This CDR3 spans 12 amino acids.

The chain carries TRBV19 and TRBJ2-7; 11 nucleotides line up with TRBD1. CDR1 is LNHDA and CDR2 is SQIVND in the germline V gene (reference sequence). The V gene end was trimmed by 9 bases and the J gene end by 3 bases; junction bases not matched to a gene: 1. CDR3 size: 12 residues. CDR3 residues: CASGTGGYEQYF. The CDR3 nucleotides are TGTGCCAGCGGGACAGGGGGCTACGAGCAGTACTTC.

This chain connects TRBV30 to TRBJ2-3; 8 bases are shared with TRBD2. Looked up from germline, CDR1 is GTSNPN and CDR2 is SVGIG (reference sequence). The CDR3 runs 13 residues. The J segment lost 5 bases and the V segment lost 1 base, leaving 2 bases of the junction unmatched. CDR3 loop: CAWSGTSQDTQYF. DNA of the CDR3: TGTGCCTGGAGTGGGACTAGCCAAGATACGCAGTATTTT.

The V gene is TRBV6-5, the J gene TRBJ1-2; 7 positions agree with TRBD1. The length of the CDR3 is 14 residues. Germline lookup yields CDR1 MNHEY and CDR2 SVGAGI. V lost 0 bases and J lost 4; bases outside the gene matches: 2. The CDR3 sequence is CASSYSGTAYGYTF. CDR3 bases: TGTGCCAGCAGTTACTCGGGGACAGCCTATGGCTACACCTTC.

This chain connects TRBV6-5 to TRBJ1-4; TRBD1 might be the D (5 bases). The CDR3 extends over 14 amino acids. The V gene's germline CDR1 is MNHEY and CDR2 SVGAGI. Trimming left V 5 bases short and J 5 bases short, with 12 bases between. CDR3 bases: TGTGCCAGCAGTCCCCTAGGGGCCAATGAAAAACTGTTTTTT. Its translation is CASSPLGANEKLFF.

This chain links TRBV7-3 with TRBJ2-2; a weak D match, TRBD1 (6 bases). CDR1 and CDR2 (germline): SGHTA, FQGTGA. V gave up 6 bases and J gave up 3 bases, with 14 bases separating them. This CDR3 is 15 amino acids long. In DNA form, the CDR3 reads TGTGCCAGCAGAAACGGCCCAGGGGACACCGGGGAGCTGTTTTTT. It translates to CASRNGPGDTGELFF.

The gene calls are TRBV5-1 and TRBJ2-5; 7 positions match TRBD1. V gave up 4 bases and J gave up 4 bases; unmatched junction bases: 7. The germline V gene encodes CDR1 SGHRS and CDR2 YFSETQ. The CDR3 extends over 14 amino acids. The chain's CDR3 is CASSPATGTETQYF. CDR3 in DNA: TGCGCCAGCAGCCCCGCGACAGGGACAGAGACCCAGTACTTC.

The V gene is TRBV2, the J gene TRBJ2-1; D perhaps matches TRBD2 (6 bases). This CDR3 region has 14 residues. Trimming stripped 7 bases from V and 2 bases from J, with 12 bases between. The germline V gene has CDR1 SNHLY and CDR2 FYNNEI. This CDR3 reads CASMSSGTYNEQFF. DNA for the CDR3: TGTGCCAGCATGAGTAGCGGAACCTACAATGAGCAGTTCTTC.

This chain connects TRBV5-4 to TRBJ2-2, with D possibly matching TRBD1 (5 bases). Trimming left V 4 bases short and J 6 bases short, with 13 bases between. The CDR3 totals 14 residues. The V gene's germline CDR1 is SGHNT and CDR2 YYREEE (reference sequence). This CDR3 reads CASSPSRVPGELFF. The CDR3 bases are TGTGCCAGCAGCCCTTCCAGGGTTCCCGGGGAGCTGTTTTTT.

The chain uses TRBV15 and TRBJ1-4; no clear D. V was cut by 0 bases and J by 0 bases, with 5 bases left in between. The CDR3 sequence is 15 residues long. Germline loops: CDR1 LNHNV, CDR2 YYDKDF (reference sequence). CDR3 amino acids: CATSRDLATNEKLFF. For the CDR3, the DNA is TGTGCCACCAGCAGAGATCTAGCAACTAATGAAAAACTGTTTTTT.

This clone was found once. The chain recombines TRBV6-1 with TRBJ2-7; 9 positions agree with TRBD1. The CDR3 is made up of 15 amino acids. Unmatched junction bases numbered 8, after V lost 6 bases and J lost 2 bases. In germline, CDR1 is MNHNS, CDR2 SASEGT. In nucleotides, the CDR3 is TGTGCCAGCAGACCCGGGACAGGGAAAACCTACGAGCAGTACTTC. The encoded protein is CASRPGTGKTYEQYF.

On this clone: This specimen includes other DNA sequences encoding the same CDR3. The V call is TRBV27, the J call TRBJ2-7; 8 positions agree with TRBD2. The CDR3 runs 14 residues. Trimming removed 4 bases from V and 0 bases from J; junction bases left unmatched: 2. Germline-derived CDR1 and CDR2 are MNHEY and SMNVEV (reference sequence). CDR3: CASSYSGSSYEQYF. CDR3 coding DNA: TGTGCCAGCAGTTACAGCGGGAGCTCCTACGAGCAGTACTTC.

This clone occurred a few times. This rearrangement joins TRBV5-6 to TRBJ2-2, with 11 bases matching TRBD2. Germline trimming cut 0 bases from V and 6 bases from J; bases unmatched to any gene: 7. The CDR3 is 17 residues long. Germline V CDR1 and CDR2: SGHDT, YYEEEE. CDR3: CASSLVTTSGIAGELFF. CDR3 sequence (DNA): TGTGCCAGCAGCTTGGTGACGACTAGCGGGATTGCCGGGGAGCTGTTTTTT.

This chain links TRBV5-1 with TRBJ2-7; a possible D gene is TRBD1 (6 bases). Trimming removed 5 bases at V and 0 bases at J, with 15 bases between. CDR1 is SGHRS, CDR2 YFSETQ, per germline. CDR3 length: 15 residues. CDR3: CASSFGTQVSYEQYF. The CDR3, as DNA: TGCGCCAGCAGTTTCGGGACACAAGTCTCCTACGAGCAGTACTTC.

In this sample, this clone turned up a few times. The gene calls are TRBV28 and TRBJ1-6; TRBD1 aligns across 9 bases. Germline V gene data show CDR1 as MDHEN and CDR2 as SYDVKM. J was trimmed by 7 bases and V by 5 bases; bases with no gene match: 9. The CDR3 is 16 amino acids. CDR3 DNA: TGTGCCAGCAGTATCCGACAGGGGGTAACGAATTCACCCCTCCACTTT. Protein sequence: CASSIRQGVTNSPLHF. The full variable domain, in which reference TRBV28 and TRBJ1-6 provide the parts outside the CDR3, is DVKVTQSSRYLVKRTGEKVFLECVQDMDHENMFWYRQDPGLGLRLIYFSYDVKMKEKGDIPEGYSVSREKKERFSLILESASTNQTSMYLCASSIRQGVTNSPLHFGNGTRLTVT.

The V call is TRBV19, the J call TRBJ2-1; 8 bases align to TRBD2. The CDR3 runs to 15 residues. V lost 3 bases to trimming and J lost 9 bases; unmatched junction nucleotides: 10. Germline CDR1 and CDR2: LNHDA and SQIVND (reference sequence). The CDR3 DNA follows: TGTGCCAGTAGTATGGCGGGAGGCACCCTCGTTGAGCAGTTCTTC. Translation: CASSMAGGTLVEQFF.

The J gene is TRBJ1-3, the V gene TRBV4-1; 7 bases fit TRBD1. The length of the CDR3 is 15 residues. V dropped 0 bases and J dropped 5; count of bases not matched to a gene: 4. Germline values: CDR1 MGHRA, CDR2 YSYEKL. The CDR3 sequence: CASSQEEQGRNTIYF. The CDR3 DNA reads as TGCGCCAGCAGCCAAGAGGAACAGGGGCGAAACACCATATATTTT.

The chain uses TRBV19 and TRBJ2-1; D is possibly TRBD2 (5 bases). CDR1 and CDR2 from the germline V gene are LNHDA and SQIVND (reference sequence). The CDR3 spans 14 residues. The V gene lost 1 base and the J gene lost 5 bases, with 9 bases spanning the gap. CDR3 bases: TGTGCCAGTAGTATAGTGTCGGGGAACAATGAGCAGTTCTTC. It encodes CASSIVSGNNEQFF.

The chain recombines TRBV5-4 with TRBJ1-1; TRBD1 is a possible D gene (6 bases). From germline, CDR1 is SGHNT and CDR2 YYREEE (reference sequence). Trimming pared 0 bases from V and 6 bases from J, leaving 12 bases between. The CDR3 totals 14 residues. DNA for the CDR3: TGTGCCAGCAGCTTGGACAGGGCCATGGCTGAAGCTTTCTTT. The encoded protein is CASSLDRAMAEAFF.

The chain links TRBV7-3 to TRBJ2-5, with TRBD2 as a possible D gene (6 bases). Germline CDR1 reads SGHTA; CDR2 reads FQGTGA. The V end was cut by 4 bases, the J end by 1 base, with 7 bases between. CDR3 length: 13 amino acids. CDR3 nucleotide sequence: TGTGCCAGCAGCTCGGGACTCCAAGAGACCCAGTACTTC. Translated, it gives CASSSGLQETQYF.

This clone has just one count. The chain is built from TRBV19 and TRBJ2-2, with 9 bases aligning to TRBD1. With V trimmed by 10 bases and J by 6 bases, 12 bases remained unmatched. Germline CDR1 and CDR2: LNHDA and SQIVND (reference sequence). This CDR3 is built from 15 residues. This chain's CDR3 is CATQAGQGIPGELFF. CDR3 in DNA: TGTGCCACCCAGGCGGGACAGGGAATCCCCGGGGAGCTGTTTTTT. The variable domain in full, with the rest retrieved from reference TRBV19 and TRBJ2-2, is DGGITQSPKYLFRKEGQNVTLSCEQNLNHDAMYWYRQDPGQGLRLIYYSQIVNDFQKGDIAEGYSVSREKKESFPLTVTSAQKNPTAFYLCATQAGQGIPGELFFGEGSRLTVL.

As DNA, the CDR3 is TGTGCCAGCAGCCAAGATAATTCGGTTGGGGGGGGCAGCAATCAGCCCCAGCATTTT. Its translation is CASSQDNSVGGGSNQPQHF. The V and J genes are TRBV4-2 and TRBJ1-5; TRBD1 is a possible D gene (6 bases). Between the trimmed V and J ends, which lost 0 bases and 1 base, there was a span of 19 bases. CDR3 size: 19 residues. The V gene's germline CDR1 is LGHNA and CDR2 YNFKEQ.

This chain uses TRBV7-8 with TRBJ1-5; D not resolved. The V gene lost 6 bases and the J gene lost 7 bases, with 16 bases spanning the gap. Germline CDR1 and CDR2: SGHVS and FQNEAQ. This CDR3 has 14 amino acids. In nucleotides, the CDR3 is TGTGCCAGCAGTCCATACCGTGGAGGGCAGCCCCAGCATTTT. Amino acid sequence: CASSPYRGGQPQHF.

This clone was seen only a few times. The V and J genes are TRBV2 and TRBJ2-1; 12 bases are a match to TRBD2. Germline trimming cut 7 bases from V and 8 bases from J; bases unmatched to any gene: 6. This CDR3 contains 14 residues. The V gene's germline CDR1 is SNHLY and CDR2 FYNNEI. The CDR3 loop reads CASTTSGGRDEQFF. CDR3 sequence (DNA): TGTGCCAGCACCACTAGCGGGGGGAGGGATGAGCAGTTCTTC.

The chain has TRBV5-8 and TRBJ1-2; D gene unclear. CDR3 length equals 16 residues. From germline, CDR1 is SGHTS and CDR2 YDEGEE. V dropped 4 bases and J dropped 7 bases, with 23 bases sitting between them. CDR3 nucleotides: TGTGCCAGCAGCCTGGAACCCACAGCTTTAGGATCTGGCTACACCTTC. Its protein product is CASSLEPTALGSGYTF. The full variable domain, with the rest looked up from reference TRBV5-8 and TRBJ1-2, is EAGVTQSPTHLIKTRGQQATLRCSPISGHTSVYWYQQALGLGLQFLLWYDEGEERNRGNFPPRFSGRQFPNYSSELNVNALELEDSALYLCASSLEPTALGSGYTFGSGTRLTVV.

This clone has more than one count but fewer than ten. The chain combines TRBV27 with TRBJ1-1; D gene uncertain. CDR1 and CDR2 from the germline V gene are MNHEY and SMNVEV (reference sequence). The CDR3 spans 13 residues. V was cut by 3 bases and J by 0 bases, with 5 bases left in between. The CDR3 sequence is CASSLDLNTEAFF. Written as DNA, the CDR3 is TGTGCCAGCAGTTTGGACTTGAACACTGAAGCTTTCTTT.

The chain couples TRBV11-3 to TRBJ1-1; tentatively, D is TRBD1 (6 bases). V was clipped by 5 bases and J by 0 bases, with 13 bases between them. Germline CDR1 and CDR2: SGHNT and YENEEA. The CDR3 runs to 15 residues. The CDR3 is CASSPGGGLNTEAFF. The CDR3 DNA reads as TGTGCCAGCAGCCCCGGGGGGGGGCTGAACACTGAAGCTTTCTTT.

This chain uses TRBV6-1 with TRBJ2-7, with D possibly being TRBD2 (5 bases). Trimming shortened V by 3 bases and J by 2 bases, and 11 bases separated the two germline ends. The CDR3 totals 14 residues. Germline lookup yields CDR1 MNHNS and CDR2 SASEGT. The chain's CDR3 is CASSESGVTYEQYF. DNA for the CDR3: TGTGCCAGCAGTGAGTCCGGGGTAACCTACGAGCAGTACTTC.